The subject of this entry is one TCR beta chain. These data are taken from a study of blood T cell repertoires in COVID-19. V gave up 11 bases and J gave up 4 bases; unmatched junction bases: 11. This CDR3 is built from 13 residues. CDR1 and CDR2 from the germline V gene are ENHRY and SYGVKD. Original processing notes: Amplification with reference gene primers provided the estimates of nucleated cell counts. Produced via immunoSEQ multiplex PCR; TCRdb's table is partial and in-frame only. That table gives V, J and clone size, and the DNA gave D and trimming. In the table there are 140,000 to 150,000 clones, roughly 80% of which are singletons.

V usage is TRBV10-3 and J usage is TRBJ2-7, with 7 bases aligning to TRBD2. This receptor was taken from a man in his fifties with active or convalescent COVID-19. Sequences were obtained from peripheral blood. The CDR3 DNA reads TGTGCCTCTGTCGCGGGAGCAGGGTACGAGCAGTACTTC. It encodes CASVAGAGYEQYF.